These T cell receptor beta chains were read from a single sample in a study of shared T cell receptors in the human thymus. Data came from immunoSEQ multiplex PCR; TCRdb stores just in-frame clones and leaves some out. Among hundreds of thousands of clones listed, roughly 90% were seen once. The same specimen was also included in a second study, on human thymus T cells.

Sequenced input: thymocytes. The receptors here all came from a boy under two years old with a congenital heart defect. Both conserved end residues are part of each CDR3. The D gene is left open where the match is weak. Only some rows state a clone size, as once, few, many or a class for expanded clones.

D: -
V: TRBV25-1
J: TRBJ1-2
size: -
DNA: TGTGCCAGCACCGGGAAGCAGAACTATGGCTACACCTTC
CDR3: CASTGKQNYGYTF

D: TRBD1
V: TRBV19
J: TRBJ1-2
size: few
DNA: TGTGCCAGTAGTTCCTCGACAGGGCGGGATGGCTACACCTTC
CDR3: CASSSSTGRDGYTF

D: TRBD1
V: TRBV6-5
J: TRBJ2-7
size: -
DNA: TGTGCCAGCAGTCAGGGGGACGAGCAGTACTTC
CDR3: CASSQGDEQYF

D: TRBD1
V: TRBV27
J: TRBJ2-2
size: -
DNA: TGTGCCAGCAGTTTGAGGGGGCCATCGGGCACCGGGGAGCTGTTTTTT
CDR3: CASSLRGPSGTGELFF

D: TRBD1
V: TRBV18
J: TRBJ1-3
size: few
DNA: TGTGCCAGCTCACAACCGGACAGGGGGCGTGGAAACACCATATATTTT
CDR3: CASSQPDRGRGNTIYF

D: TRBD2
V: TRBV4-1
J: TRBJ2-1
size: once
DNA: TGCGCCAGCAGCCATGAGACTAGCGGGAGTCCTCTACTTCTTGAGCAGTTCTTC
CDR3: CASSHETSGSPLLLEQFF

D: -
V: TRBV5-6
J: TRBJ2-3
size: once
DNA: TGTGCCAGCAGCTTAACGAGGAGAGGCACAGATACGCAGTATTTT
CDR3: CASSLTRRGTDTQYF

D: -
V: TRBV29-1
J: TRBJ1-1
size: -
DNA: TGCAGCGTTGAAGGGGAGGGTGAAGCTTTCTTT
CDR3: CSVEGEGEAFF

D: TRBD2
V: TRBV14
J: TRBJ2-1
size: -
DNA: TGTGCCAGCACGGCGGGAGCTTACTACAATGAGCAGTTCTTC
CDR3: CASTAGAYYNEQFF

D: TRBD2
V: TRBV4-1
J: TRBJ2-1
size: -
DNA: TGCGCCAGCAGCCAAGTCCTTCTAGCGGGAGACGCGTACAATGAGCAGTTCTTC
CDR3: CASSQVLLAGDAYNEQFF

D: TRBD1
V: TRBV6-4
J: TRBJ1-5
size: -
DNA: TGTGCCAGCAGTGACTGGACAGGGGACAATCAGCCCCAGCATTTT
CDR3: CASSDWTGDNQPQHF

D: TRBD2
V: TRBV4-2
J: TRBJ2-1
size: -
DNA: TGTGCCAGCAGCCAAGATGGGGCGGGAGGGCACAATGAGCAGTTCTTC
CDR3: CASSQDGAGGHNEQFF

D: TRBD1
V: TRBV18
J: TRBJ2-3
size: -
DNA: TGTGCCAGCTCACCCCAGTCAGGGGGACGACCTAGCACAGATACGCAGTATTTT
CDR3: CASSPQSGGRPSTDTQYF

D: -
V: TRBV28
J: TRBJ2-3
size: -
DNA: TGTGCCAGCGCCGGGAGTTCAGGCACAGATACGCAGTATTTT
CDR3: CASAGSSGTDTQYF

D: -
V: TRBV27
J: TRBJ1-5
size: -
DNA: TGTGCCAGCAGTTTCTCCCCGACCATAGGGGGTCAGCCCCAGCATTTT
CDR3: CASSFSPTIGGQPQHF

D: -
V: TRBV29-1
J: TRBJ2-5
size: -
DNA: TGCAGCGCACAGACACGGTCAGAGACCCAGTACTTC
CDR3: CSAQTRSETQYF

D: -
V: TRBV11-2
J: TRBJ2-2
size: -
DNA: TGTGCCAGCAGGTCCTCCCCGAACACCGGGGAGCTGTTTTTT
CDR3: CASRSSPNTGELFF

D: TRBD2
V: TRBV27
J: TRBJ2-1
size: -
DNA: TGTGCCAGCAGCGACCTAGCGGGAGACGATGAGCAGTTCTTC
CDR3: CASSDLAGDDEQFF

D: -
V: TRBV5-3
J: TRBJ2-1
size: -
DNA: TGTGCCAGAAGCTTGCCAGGGTCCTACAATGAGCAGTTCTTC
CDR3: CARSLPGSYNEQFF

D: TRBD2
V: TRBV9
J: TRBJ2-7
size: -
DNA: TGTGCCAGCAGCGCCGGGACTATGGGCCCTCGGAACGAGCAGTACTTC
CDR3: CASSAGTMGPRNEQYF

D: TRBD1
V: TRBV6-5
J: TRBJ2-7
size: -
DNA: TGTGCCAGCAGCCCGGGACAGAACGTGACGATAAGGTACTTC
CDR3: CASSPGQNVTIRYF

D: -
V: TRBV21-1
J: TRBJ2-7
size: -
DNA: TGTGCCAAGCCGAGGGCCTACGAGCAGTACTTC
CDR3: CAKPRAYEQYF

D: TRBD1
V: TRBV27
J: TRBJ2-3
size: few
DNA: TGTGCCAGCAGAAACAGGGGTCCTAGCACAGATACGCAGTATTTT
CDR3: CASRNRGPSTDTQYF

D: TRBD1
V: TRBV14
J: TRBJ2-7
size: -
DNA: TGTGCCAGCAGCGGGGACAGGAGGAACGAGCAGTACTTC
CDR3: CASSGDRRNEQYF

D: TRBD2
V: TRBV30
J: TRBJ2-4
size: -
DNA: TGTGCCTGGAGTGTGGCGGGAGGACTTGAAAACATTCAGTACTTC
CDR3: CAWSVAGGLENIQYF

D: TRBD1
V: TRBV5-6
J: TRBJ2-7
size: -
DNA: TGTGCCAGCAGCGCCCGGGACAGGGTTTTGGGGGGTGAGCAGTACTTC
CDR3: CASSARDRVLGGEQYF

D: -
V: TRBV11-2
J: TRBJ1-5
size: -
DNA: TGTGCCAGCAGCTTAGGCGGGGCGGGTGAATATAGCAATCAGCCCCAGCATTTT
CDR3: CASSLGGAGEYSNQPQHF

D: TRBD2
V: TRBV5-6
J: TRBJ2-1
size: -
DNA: TGTGCCAGCAGCTCGGGACTAGCGGGAGGGACCCACAATGAGCAGTTCTTC
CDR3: CASSSGLAGGTHNEQFF

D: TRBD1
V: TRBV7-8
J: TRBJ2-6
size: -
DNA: TGTGCCAGCAGCCCCCACAGGGGCCGCTCTGGGGCCAACGTCCTGACTTTC
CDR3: CASSPHRGRSGANVLTF

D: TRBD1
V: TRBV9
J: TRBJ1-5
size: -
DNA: TGTGCCAGCAGCGTAGGGGGGACAGCTAATCAGCCCCAGCATTTT
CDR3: CASSVGGTANQPQHF

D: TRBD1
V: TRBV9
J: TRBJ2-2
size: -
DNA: TGTGCCAGCAGCGCGGACAGGGTCCCCACCGGGGAGCTGTTTTTT
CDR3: CASSADRVPTGELFF